The 18 T cell receptor beta chains listed next were all sequenced from one sample in a study of early T cells in non-severe SARS-CoV-2 infection. MiXCR, run by TCRdb on the 5' RACE reads, gives a single entry per CDR3 protein. The profile shows roughly 50,000 distinct CDR3 sequences, about 7.4% of them singletons. The sequenced sample was whole blood. The receptor source for this set is an adult who was a healthcare worker with PCR-confirmed SARS-CoV-2 infection or an uninfected control (not recorded which).

At least ten counts were recorded for this clonotype. The chain couples TRBV7-9 to TRBJ1-1, with D unclear. This CDR3 has 12 amino acids. Germline assignment: CDR1 SEHNR and CDR2 FQNEAQ (reference sequence). V was trimmed by 2 bases and J by 7 bases, leaving 8 bases between them. The CDR3 reads CASSLLSGEAFF. The CDR3 bases are TGTGCCAGCAGCTTACTTAGTGGTGAAGCTTTCTTT.

The table lists this clonotype with a few counts. The chain's CDR3 is CASRGGPTYEQYF. The CDR3 DNA reads TGTGCCAGCAGAGGGGGTCCAACCTACGAGCAGTACTTC. The chain employs TRBV27 and TRBJ2-7; possible D gene TRBD1, 6 bases. Germline CDR1 is MNHEY and CDR2 is SMNVEV (reference sequence). The ends were cut back, 6 bases at V and 2 bases at J, with 11 bases in the middle. The CDR3 sequence is 13 residues long.

The CDR3 sequence: CASSSPTSGNQETQYF. As DNA, the CDR3 is TGTGCCAGCAGTTCGCCGACTAGCGGAAACCAAGAGACCCAGTACTTC. The V and J genes are TRBV27 and TRBJ2-5, with 9 bases lining up with TRBD2. CDR3 length: 16 amino acids. Germline CDR1 and CDR2: MNHEY and SMNVEV (reference sequence). V lost 4 bases and J lost 0; bases outside the gene matches: 6.

V is TRBV6-2 or TRBV6-3 and J is TRBJ2-3; no definite D call. Trimming removed 5 bases from V and 6 bases from J, with 6 bases in between. This CDR3 region has 11 residues. Germline lookup yields CDR1 MNHEY and CDR2 SVGEGT. As DNA, the CDR3 is TGTGCCAGCAGTAATCGGGATACGCAGTATTTT. As protein: CASSNRDTQYF.

This clonotype was recorded many times. The chain employs TRBV19 and TRBJ2-4; D may be TRBD1 or TRBD2 (5 bases each). Per the germline V gene, CDR1 is LNHDA and CDR2 is SQIVND (reference sequence). This CDR3 is built from 16 residues. V lost 5 bases and J 1 base, leaving 15 bases between the germline ends. The CDR3 DNA follows: TGTGCCAGTAGTGTTTGGGGGATTTCGGCCAAAAACATTCAGTACTTC. Amino acid sequence: CASSVWGISAKNIQYF. The whole variable domain, remainder taken from reference TRBV19 and TRBJ2-4, is DGGITQSPKYLFRKEGQNVTLSCEQNLNHDAMYWYRQDPGQGLRLIYYSQIVNDFQKGDIAEGYSVSREKKESFPLTVTSAQKNPTAFYLCASSVWGISAKNIQYFGAGTRLSVL.

This clonotype came up many times. The chain employs TRBV5-1 and TRBJ2-1; D might be TRBD1 (5 bases). Germline V gene lookup returns CDR1 SGHRS and CDR2 YFSETQ. The CDR3 runs 13 residues. V shed 2 bases and J shed 7 bases, with 10 bases lying between them. The CDR3 region has the DNA TGCGCCAGCAGCTTCATCAGGGAAAATGAGCAGTTCTTC. Its protein is CASSFIRENEQFF. The variable domain in full, completed from reference TRBV5-1 and TRBJ2-1, reads KAGVTQTPRYLIKTRGQQVTLSCSPISGHRSVSWYQQTPGQGLQFLFEYFSETQRNKGNFPGRFSGRQFSNSRSEMNVSTLELGDSALYLCASSFIRENEQFFGPGTRLTVL.

This clonotype showed up many times. The V and J genes are TRBV10-2 and TRBJ2-1, with D perhaps matching TRBD2 (6 bases). Looked up from germline, CDR1 is WSHSY and CDR2 is SAAADI. Trimming took off 6 bases at V and 8 bases at J, with 11 bases between the two ends. The CDR3 runs 12 residues. The CDR3 protein is CASSSGLHEQFF. The CDR3 coding sequence is TGCGCCAGCAGCTCTGGACTACATGAGCAGTTCTTC.

This clonotype was detected ten times or more. Germline and junction disagree at one end, which may indicate a read error. The V gene is TRBV27, the J gene TRBJ2-3, with TRBD1 matching 9 bases. The germline V gene has CDR1 MNHEY and CDR2 SMNVEV (reference sequence). The CDR3 is 14 amino acids. DNA for the CDR3: TGTGCCAGCAGTGTATCGGACAGGGGCGATACGCAGTATTTT. It specifies CASSVSDRGDTQYF.

This clonotype appeared many times. The V and J genes are TRBV6-1 and TRBJ2-7; unclear D gene. Germline loops: CDR1 MNHNS, CDR2 SASEGT. The CDR3 sequence is 16 residues long. Trimming cost V 1 base and J 0 bases, with 13 bases left between them. CDR3 nucleotide sequence: TGTGCCAGCAGTGAAGGAAGAGCGATTGCCTCCTACGAGCAGTACTTC. It is translated as CASSEGRAIASYEQYF.

The chain links TRBV2 to TRBJ1-1; 9 bases fit TRBD1. This CDR3 is 14 amino acids long. The J segment lost 8 bases and the V segment lost 6 bases, leaving 10 bases of the junction unmatched. Germline CDR1 reads SNHLY; CDR2 reads FYNNEI. CDR3 protein: CASRSGTGNREAFF. The CDR3 DNA sequence: TGTGCCAGCAGGTCCGGGACAGGGAATAGGGAAGCTTTCTTT.

This clonotype has a handful of counts. The V call is TRBV28, the J call TRBJ1-3, with unresolved D. Trimming left V 5 bases short and J 0 bases short, with 11 bases between. Germline V gene data show CDR1 as MDHEN and CDR2 as SYDVKM. The CDR3 length is 15 residues. This CDR3 reads CASSNRLASGNTIYF. CDR3 in DNA: TGTGCCAGCAGTAATCGATTAGCCTCTGGAAACACCATATATTTT.

This clonotype was detected many times. The chain carries TRBV27 and TRBJ1-4; D is perhaps TRBD1 (5 bases). With 8 bases removed from V and 3 bases from J, the gap between germline ends came to 13 bases. CDR1 is MNHEY and CDR2 is SMNVEV in the germline V gene (reference sequence). The length of the CDR3 is 14 residues. The CDR3 bases are TGTGCCAGCGCAGCCCTGGGGGCTAATGAAAAACTGTTTTTT. Residues: CASAALGANEKLFF. Combining the CDR3 with reference TRBV27 and TRBJ1-4 gives the whole variable domain EAQVTQNPRYLITVTGKKLTVTCSQNMNHEYMSWYRQDPGLGLRQIYYSMNVEVTDKGDVPEGYKVSRKEKRNFPLILESPSPNQTSLYFCASAALGANEKLFFGSGTQLSVL.

This clonotype was observed a handful of times. The chain carries TRBV27 and TRBJ2-7; TRBD2 agrees at 10 bases. Germline-derived CDR1 and CDR2 are MNHEY and SMNVEV (reference sequence). The CDR3 has 16 residues. The junction had 5 bases not matched to a gene; V was cut back by 3 bases and J by 0 bases. CDR3 residues: CASSLGRTSGSYEQYF. Here the CDR3 DNA reads TGTGCCAGCAGTTTGGGCCGGACTAGCGGCTCCTACGAGCAGTACTTC.

This clonotype was detected ten times or more. This sequence joins TRBV2 and TRBJ1-6; 9 bases align to TRBD1. The CDR3 loop spans 16 amino acids. CDR1 is SNHLY and CDR2 is FYNNEI in the germline V gene. The trim removed 6 bases at V and 7 bases at J, leaving 10 bases unmatched. The CDR3: CASRPRTGVYNSPLHF. The CDR3 nucleotides are TGTGCCAGCAGGCCAAGGACAGGGGTGTACAATTCACCCCTCCACTTT.

This clonotype was observed a handful of times. The chain couples TRBV7-2 to TRBJ2-5; D might be TRBD1 (5 bases). Trimming took off 2 bases at V and 5 bases at J, with 12 bases between the two ends. CDR3 length: 14 residues. The germline V gene has CDR1 SGHTA and CDR2 FQGNSA. The CDR3 DNA follows: TGTGCCAGCAGCTTAATCCAGGGATCTGAGACCCAGTACTTC. It encodes CASSLIQGSETQYF.

This clonotype was counted ten times or more. CDR3 residues: CASSQNRGLSYNEQFF. In DNA form, the CDR3 reads TGCGCCAGCAGCCAGAACAGGGGGCTTTCCTACAATGAGCAGTTCTTC. The rearrangement uses TRBV4-3 and TRBJ2-1, with 9 bases matching TRBD1. The CDR3 sequence is 16 residues long. Looked up from germline, CDR1 is LGHNA and CDR2 is YSLEER. V gave up 3 bases and J gave up 1 base; unmatched junction bases: 4.

This clonotype was counted many times. The chain has TRBV7-9 and TRBJ1-2; no clear D. The CDR3 sequence is 15 residues long. Germline V gives CDR1 SEHNR, CDR2 FQNEAQ (reference sequence). Trimming removed 3 bases at V and 2 bases at J, with 13 bases between. CDR3 nucleotide sequence: TGTGCCAGCAGCTTGTTGCCGGGGAGGAACTATGGCTACACCTTC. This codes for CASSLLPGRNYGYTF.

This clonotype was observed many times. CDR3 region: CAIRDLSTDTQYF. CDR3 coding DNA: TGTGCCATCAGGGACCTTAGCACAGATACGCAGTATTTT. The rearrangement links TRBV24-1 to TRBJ2-3, with D possibly being TRBD1 or TRBD2 (5 bases each). Germline V gene data show CDR1 as KGHDR and CDR2 as SFDVKD. Trimming pared 11 bases from V and 0 bases from J, leaving 11 bases between. CDR3 length: 13 residues.